The present entry profiles one T cell receptor (beta chain) with its context. The sample is drawn from a study of blood T cell repertoires in COVID-19. For the study at large: Specimens from acute and convalescent COVID-19 originated in the United States, Italy and Spain. T cells, B-cell-depleted T cells, or PBMCs supplied cDNA or gDNA.

Per the original methods: Nucleated cell number was recorded as an estimate derived from reference gene primer amplification. Data came from immunoSEQ multiplex PCR; TCRdb stores just in-frame clones and leaves some out. V, J and clone size are those of that table, while D and trimming were read from the DNA. The data show some 160,000 clones, 80% to 90% seen once. The specimen sequenced was peripheral blood. This receptor was identified in a man aged 55 to 70 with acute or convalescent COVID-19.

The CDR3 is CASSLTGEAFF. The CDR3 DNA is TGTGCCAGCAGCTTAACGGGGGAGGCTTTCTTT. This chain uses TRBV7-9 with TRBJ1-1; the D gene is possibly TRBD1 (5 bases). The V and J ends lost 2 bases and 11 bases respectively, with 9 bases between them. Germline CDR1 and CDR2: SEHNR and FQNEAQ (reference sequence). The CDR3 runs 11 residues.